This T cell receptor beta chain was sequenced in a study of T cells in Graves' hyperthyroidism and ophthalmopathy. Study summary: Before any treatment, at initial diagnosis, peripheral blood was collected.

RNA transcripts gave rise to amplified TCR beta CDR3 regions. HTBI primers were the set used in a first-round RT-PCR of the TCR CDR3. TCRdb processed the multiplex PCR reads anew with MiXCR; each CDR3 protein has one entry. The sample shows over 550,000 distinct CDR3 sequences, over 15% of them seen only once. The study left out patients who had uncontrolled infection, other autoimmune disease, pregnancy or lactation. CDR1 DFQATT and CDR2 SNEGSKA come from the germline V gene (reference sequence). CDR3 length: 17 amino acids. Trimming cost V 1 base and J 1 base, with 19 bases left between them. This clonotype occurred a few times. The antigen remains unidentified. Findings of the study overall: Ophthalmopathy, which appeared later, was predicted by the model a median roughly 6.5 months before onset. Most expanded thyroid clonotypes above 0.001 also appeared in blood.

V is TRBV20-1 and J is TRBJ1-1; perhaps TRBD1 as D (5 bases). The sequencing input was blood. The receptor was derived from a woman younger than 30 with Graves' hyperthyroidism. This CDR3 is CSARVPFIRGKNTEAFF. Here the CDR3 DNA reads TGCAGTGCTAGAGTTCCGTTTATCCGGGGGAAGAACACTGAAGCTTTCTTT.